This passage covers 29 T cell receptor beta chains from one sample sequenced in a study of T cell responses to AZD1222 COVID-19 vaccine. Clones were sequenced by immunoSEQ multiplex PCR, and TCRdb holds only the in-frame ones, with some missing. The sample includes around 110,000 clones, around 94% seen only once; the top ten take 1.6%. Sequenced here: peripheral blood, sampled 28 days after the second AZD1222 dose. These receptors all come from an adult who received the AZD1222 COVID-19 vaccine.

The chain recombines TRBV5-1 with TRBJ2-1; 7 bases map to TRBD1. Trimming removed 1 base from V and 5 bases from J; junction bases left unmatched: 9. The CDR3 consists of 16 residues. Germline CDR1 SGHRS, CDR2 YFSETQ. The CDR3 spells CASSLIGQGVNNEQFF. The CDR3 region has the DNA TGCGCCAGCAGCTTGATAGGGCAGGGGGTCAACAATGAGCAGTTCTTC.

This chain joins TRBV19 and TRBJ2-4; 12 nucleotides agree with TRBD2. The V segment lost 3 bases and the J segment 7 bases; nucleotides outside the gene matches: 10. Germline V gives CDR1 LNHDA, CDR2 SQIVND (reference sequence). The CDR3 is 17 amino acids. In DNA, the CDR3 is TGTGCCAGTAGTATCTTGGGGCTAGCGGGAGGGCCGAACATTCAGTACTTC. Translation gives CASSILGLAGGPNIQYF.

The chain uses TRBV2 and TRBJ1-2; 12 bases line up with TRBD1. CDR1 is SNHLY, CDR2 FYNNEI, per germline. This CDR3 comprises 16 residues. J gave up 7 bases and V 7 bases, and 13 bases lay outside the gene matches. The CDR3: CASIQSGTGGGGGYTF. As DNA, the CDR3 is TGTGCCAGCATCCAATCCGGGACAGGGGGCGGAGGTGGCTACACCTTC.

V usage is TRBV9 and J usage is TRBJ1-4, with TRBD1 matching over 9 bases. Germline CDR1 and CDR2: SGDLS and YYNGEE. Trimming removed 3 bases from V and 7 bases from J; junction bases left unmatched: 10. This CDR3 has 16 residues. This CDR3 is CASSEGTGPIIEKLFF. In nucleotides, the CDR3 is TGTGCCAGCAGCGAGGGGACAGGGCCGATAATTGAAAAACTGTTTTTT.

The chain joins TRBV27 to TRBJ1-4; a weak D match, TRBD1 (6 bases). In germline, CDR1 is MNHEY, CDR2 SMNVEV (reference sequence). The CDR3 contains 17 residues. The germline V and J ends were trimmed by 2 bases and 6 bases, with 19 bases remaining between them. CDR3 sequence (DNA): TGTGCCAGCAGTTTAATCAGGGAATCAGGGGTGCATGAAAAACTGTTTTTT. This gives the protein CASSLIRESGVHEKLFF.

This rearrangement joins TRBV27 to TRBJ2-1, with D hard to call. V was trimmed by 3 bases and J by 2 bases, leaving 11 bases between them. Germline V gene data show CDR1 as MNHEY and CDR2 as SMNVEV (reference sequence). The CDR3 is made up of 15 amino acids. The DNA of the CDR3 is TGTGCCAGCAGTTTTCGACGTGCCACCTACAATGAGCAGTTCTTC. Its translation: CASSFRRATYNEQFF.

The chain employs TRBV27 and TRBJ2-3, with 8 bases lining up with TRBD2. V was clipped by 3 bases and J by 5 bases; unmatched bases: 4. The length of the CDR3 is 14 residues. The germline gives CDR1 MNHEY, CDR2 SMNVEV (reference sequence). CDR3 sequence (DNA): TGTGCCAGCAGTTTTGGAGCGGGAGTAGATACGCAGTATTTT. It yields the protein CASSFGAGVDTQYF.

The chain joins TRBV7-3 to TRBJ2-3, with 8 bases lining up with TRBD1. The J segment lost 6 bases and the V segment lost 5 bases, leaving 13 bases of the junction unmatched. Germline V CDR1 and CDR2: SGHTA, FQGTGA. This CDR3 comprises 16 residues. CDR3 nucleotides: TGTGCCAGCAGCCCGGACAGGGTTAGATCGATGGATACGCAGTATTTT. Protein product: CASSPDRVRSMDTQYF.

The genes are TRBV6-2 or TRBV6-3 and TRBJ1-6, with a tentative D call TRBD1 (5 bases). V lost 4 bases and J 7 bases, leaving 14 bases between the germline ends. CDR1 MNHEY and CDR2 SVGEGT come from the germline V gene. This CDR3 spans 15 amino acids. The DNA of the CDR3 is TGTGCCAGCAGTTGGGGCTTCCCGGGGAATTCACCCCTCCACTTT. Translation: CASSWGFPGNSPLHF.

The CDR3 loop reads CASSTSGSGHEQFF. The CDR3 DNA follows: TGTGCCAGCAGCACTAGCGGGAGCGGGCATGAGCAGTTCTTC. The genes are TRBV7-2 and TRBJ2-1, with 11 bases lining up with TRBD2. Per the germline V gene, CDR1 is SGHTA and CDR2 is FQGNSA. J was trimmed by 8 bases and V by 5 bases; bases with no gene match: 5. The CDR3 is 14 residues long.

The CDR3 loop reads CASSQGTGGRQPQHF. As DNA, the CDR3 is TGTGCCAGCAGCCAGGGGACAGGGGGCAGGCAGCCCCAGCATTTT. The chain links TRBV4-2 to TRBJ1-5, with 12 nucleotides matching TRBD1. The V gene end was trimmed by 3 bases and the J gene end by 7 bases; junction bases not matched to a gene: 4. The CDR3 extends over 15 amino acids. Germline V gene lookup returns CDR1 LGHNA and CDR2 YNFKEQ.

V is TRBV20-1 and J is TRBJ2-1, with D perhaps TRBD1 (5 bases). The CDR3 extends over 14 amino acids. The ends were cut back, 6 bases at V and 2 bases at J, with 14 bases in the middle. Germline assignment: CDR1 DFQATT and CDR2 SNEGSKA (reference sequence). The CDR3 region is CSASRGLPYNEQFF. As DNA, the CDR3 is TGCAGTGCGAGTAGGGGTCTCCCCTACAATGAGCAGTTCTTC.

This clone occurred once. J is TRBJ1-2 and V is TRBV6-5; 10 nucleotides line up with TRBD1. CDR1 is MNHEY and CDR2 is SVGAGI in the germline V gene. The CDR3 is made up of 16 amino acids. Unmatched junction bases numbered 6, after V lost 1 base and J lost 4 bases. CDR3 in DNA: TGTGCCAGCAGTTACTTGAGGACAGGGGGGAGCTATGGCTACACCTTC. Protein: CASSYLRTGGSYGYTF.

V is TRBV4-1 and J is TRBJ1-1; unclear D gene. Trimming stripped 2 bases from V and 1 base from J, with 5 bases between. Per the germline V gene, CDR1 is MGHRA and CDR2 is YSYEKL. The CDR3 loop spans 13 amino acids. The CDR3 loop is CASSQRQNTEAFF. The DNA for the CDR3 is TGCGCCAGCAGCCAACGACAGAACACTGAAGCTTTCTTT.

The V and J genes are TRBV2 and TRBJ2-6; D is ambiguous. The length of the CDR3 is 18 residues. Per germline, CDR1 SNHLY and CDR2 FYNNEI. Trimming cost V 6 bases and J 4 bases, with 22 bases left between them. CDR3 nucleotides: TGTGCCAGCAGCCATGGACGGTGGCCGTCCCTCGGGGCCAACGTCCTGACTTTC. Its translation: CASSHGRWPSLGANVLTF.

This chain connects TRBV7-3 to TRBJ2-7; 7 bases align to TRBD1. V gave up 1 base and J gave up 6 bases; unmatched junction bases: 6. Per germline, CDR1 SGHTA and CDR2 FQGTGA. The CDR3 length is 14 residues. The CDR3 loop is CASSLRGGEGEQYF. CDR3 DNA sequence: TGTGCCAGCAGCTTAAGAGGGGGCGAAGGCGAGCAGTACTTC. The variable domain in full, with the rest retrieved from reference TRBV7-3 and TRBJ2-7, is GAGVSQTPSNKVTEKGKYVELRCDPISGHTALYWYRQSLGQGPEFLIYFQGTGAADDSGLPNDRFFAVRPEGSVSTLKIQRTERGDSAVYLCASSLRGGEGEQYFGPGTRLTVT.

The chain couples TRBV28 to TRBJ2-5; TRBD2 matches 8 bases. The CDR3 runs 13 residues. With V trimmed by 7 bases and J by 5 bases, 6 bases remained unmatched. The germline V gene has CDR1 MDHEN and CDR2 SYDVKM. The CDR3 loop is CASNREGPETQYF. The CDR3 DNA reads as TGTGCCAGCAACCGGGAGGGCCCGGAGACCCAGTACTTC.

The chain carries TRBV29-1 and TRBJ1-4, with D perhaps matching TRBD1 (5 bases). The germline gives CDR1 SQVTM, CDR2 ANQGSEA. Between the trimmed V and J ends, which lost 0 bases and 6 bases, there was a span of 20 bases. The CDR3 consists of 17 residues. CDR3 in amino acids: CSVEDLGGGEWDEKLFF. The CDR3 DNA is TGCAGCGTTGAAGATCTTGGGGGGGGAGAATGGGATGAAAAACTGTTTTTT.

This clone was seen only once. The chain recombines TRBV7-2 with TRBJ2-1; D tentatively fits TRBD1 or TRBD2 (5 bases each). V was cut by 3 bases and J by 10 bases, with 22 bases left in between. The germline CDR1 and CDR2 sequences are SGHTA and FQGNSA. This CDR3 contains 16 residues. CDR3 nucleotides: TGTGCCAGCAGCTTCCCGATACATTCCGGGACGAAGGAGCAGTTCTTC. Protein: CASSFPIHSGTKEQFF.

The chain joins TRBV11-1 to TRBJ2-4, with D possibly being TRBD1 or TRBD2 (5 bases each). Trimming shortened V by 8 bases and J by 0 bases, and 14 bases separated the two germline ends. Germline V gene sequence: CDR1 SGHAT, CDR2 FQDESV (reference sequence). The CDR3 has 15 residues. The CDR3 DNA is TGTGCCAGCGGAGAGGTGAGGGGAGCCAAAAACATTCAGTACTTC. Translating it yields CASGEVRGAKNIQYF.

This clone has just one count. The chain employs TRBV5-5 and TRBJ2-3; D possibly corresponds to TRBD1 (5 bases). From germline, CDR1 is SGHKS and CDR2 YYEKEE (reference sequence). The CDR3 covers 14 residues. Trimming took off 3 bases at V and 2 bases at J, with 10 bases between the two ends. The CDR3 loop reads CASSSGPSTDTQYF. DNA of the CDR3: TGTGCCAGCAGCTCAGGGCCATCCACAGATACGCAGTATTTT.

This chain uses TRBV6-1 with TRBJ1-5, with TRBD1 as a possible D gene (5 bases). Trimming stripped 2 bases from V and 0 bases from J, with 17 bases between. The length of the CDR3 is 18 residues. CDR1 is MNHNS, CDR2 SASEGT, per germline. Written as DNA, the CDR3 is TGTGCCAGCAGTGAACCCCCCACAGGCCGATATAGCAATCAGCCCCAGCATTTT. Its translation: CASSEPPTGRYSNQPQHF.

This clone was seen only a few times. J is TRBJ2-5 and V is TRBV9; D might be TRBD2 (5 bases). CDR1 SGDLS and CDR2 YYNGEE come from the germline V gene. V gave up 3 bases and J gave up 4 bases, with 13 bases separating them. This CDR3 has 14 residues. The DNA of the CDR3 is TGTGCCAGCAGCGCCGGCGGGCTCTCAGAGACCCAGTACTTC. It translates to CASSAGGLSETQYF.

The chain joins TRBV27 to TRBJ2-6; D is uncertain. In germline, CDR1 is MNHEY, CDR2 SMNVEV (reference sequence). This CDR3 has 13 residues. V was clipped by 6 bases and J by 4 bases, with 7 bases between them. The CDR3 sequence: CASRAEGANVLTF. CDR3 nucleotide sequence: TGTGCCAGCAGGGCTGAAGGGGCCAACGTCCTGACTTTC.

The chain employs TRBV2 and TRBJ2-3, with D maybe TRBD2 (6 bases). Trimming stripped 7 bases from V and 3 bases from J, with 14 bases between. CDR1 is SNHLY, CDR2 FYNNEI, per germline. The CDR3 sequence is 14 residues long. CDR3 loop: CASTLGTGTDTQYF. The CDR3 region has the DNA TGTGCCAGCACCCTGGGGACTGGGACAGATACGCAGTATTTT.

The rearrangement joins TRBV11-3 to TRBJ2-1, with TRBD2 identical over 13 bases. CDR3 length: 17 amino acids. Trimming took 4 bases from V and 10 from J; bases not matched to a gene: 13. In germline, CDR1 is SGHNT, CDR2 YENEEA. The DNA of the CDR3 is TGTGCCAGCAGCTCAGAACGGACTAGCGGGAGCGGCAGCGAGCAGTTCTTC. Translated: CASSSERTSGSGSEQFF. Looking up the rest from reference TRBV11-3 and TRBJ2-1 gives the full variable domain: EAGVVQSPRYKIIEKKQPVAFWCNPISGHNTLYWYLQNLGQGPELLIRYENEEAVDDSQLPKDRFSAERLKGVDSTLKIQPAELGDSAVYLCASSSERTSGSGSEQFFGPGTRLTVL.

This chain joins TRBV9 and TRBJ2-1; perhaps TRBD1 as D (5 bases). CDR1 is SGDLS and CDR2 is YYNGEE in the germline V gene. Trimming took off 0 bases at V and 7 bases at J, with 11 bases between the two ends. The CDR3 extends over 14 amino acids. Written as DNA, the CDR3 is TGTGCCAGCAGCGTAGAATCAAGGGGTAATGAGCAGTTCTTC. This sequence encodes CASSVESRGNEQFF.

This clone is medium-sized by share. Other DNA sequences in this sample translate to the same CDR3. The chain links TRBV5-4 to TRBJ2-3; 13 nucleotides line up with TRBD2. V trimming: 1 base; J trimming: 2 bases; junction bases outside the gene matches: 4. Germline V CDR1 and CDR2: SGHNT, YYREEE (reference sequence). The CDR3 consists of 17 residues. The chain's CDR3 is CASSLRLAGGPTDTQYF. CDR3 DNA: TGTGCCAGCAGCTTGAGACTAGCGGGAGGACCCACAGATACGCAGTATTTT.

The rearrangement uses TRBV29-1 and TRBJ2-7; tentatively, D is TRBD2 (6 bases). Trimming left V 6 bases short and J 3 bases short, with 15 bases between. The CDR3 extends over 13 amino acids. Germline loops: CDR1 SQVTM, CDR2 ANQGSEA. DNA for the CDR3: TGCAGCGTCCTATCTACGGAGGGCTACGAGCAGTACTTC. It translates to CSVLSTEGYEQYF.